Below are 31 T cell receptor beta chains sequenced from a single sample in a study of beta chain features in type 1 diabetes. The investigators reverse transcribed all of the isolated RNA, so they sequenced expressed TCRB transcripts. TCRdb keeps only in-frame clones here, not all; method: immunoSEQ multiplex PCR. This sample carries under 500,000 clones, approximately 28% of them seen once, and the ten largest clones take 0.05% to 0.07%. Source material: naive CD4+ T cells from blood. Receptor source: a young man in good health.

This sequence joins TRBV11-1 and TRBJ2-7; the D is unclear. The V end was cut by 1 base, the J end by 3 bases, with 4 bases between. Germline V gene lookup returns CDR1 SGHAT and CDR2 FQDESV (reference sequence). The CDR3 runs to 12 residues. This CDR3 reads CASSLDSYEQYF. CDR3 DNA sequence: TGTGCCAGCAGCTTAGACAGCTACGAGCAGTACTTC.

This clone was seen only once. The CDR3 sequence is CASSGYPRSGANVLTF. The CDR3 nucleotides read TGTGCCAGCAGTGGGTACCCTCGCTCTGGGGCCAACGTCCTGACTTTC. This chain uses TRBV2 with TRBJ2-6; D is ambiguous. V lost 4 bases and J 0 bases, leaving 10 bases between the germline ends. Germline lookup yields CDR1 SNHLY and CDR2 FYNNEI. The CDR3 loop spans 16 amino acids.

This clone has more than one count but fewer than ten. The chain has TRBV7-3 and TRBJ2-3; no firm D call. V lost 2 bases and J 2 bases, leaving 8 bases between the germline ends. Germline CDR1 and CDR2: SGHTA and FQGTGA. The CDR3 extends over 14 amino acids. CDR3 coding DNA: TGTGCCAGCAGCTTAGGCTCCTACACAGATACGCAGTATTTT. This sequence encodes CASSLGSYTDTQYF.

CDR3 residues: CASSYSSGRADEQFF. As DNA, the CDR3 is TGTGCCAGCAGTTACTCGAGCGGGAGGGCCGATGAGCAGTTCTTC. The V call is TRBV6-6, the J call TRBJ2-1; TRBD2 matches 10 bases. The V and J ends lost 0 bases and 8 bases, in that order; junction bases with no gene match: 4. CDR3 length: 15 amino acids. The germline V gene has CDR1 MNHNY and CDR2 SVGAGI (reference sequence).

A word on this clone: At the DNA level, this CDR3 is encoded by other sequences in the same sample as well. The J gene is TRBJ2-7, the V gene TRBV5-1; D remains ambiguous. V lost 0 bases, J lost 2 bases, and 6 bases lay in between. CDR1 and CDR2 (germline): SGHRS, YFSETQ. The CDR3 totals 13 residues. The CDR3 DNA reads TGCGCCAGCAGCTTGGAAGGGCCCTACGAGCAGTACTTC. It yields the protein CASSLEGPYEQYF.

The gene calls are TRBV5-1 and TRBJ1-1, with D tentatively TRBD1 (5 bases). CDR1 SGHRS and CDR2 YFSETQ come from the germline V gene. V was clipped by 4 bases and J by 1 base, with 11 bases between them. CDR3 length: 14 residues. The CDR3 region is CASSEGTGNTEAFF. Here the CDR3 DNA reads TGCGCCAGCAGCGAAGGGACGGGGAACACTGAAGCTTTCTTT. Supplemented by reference TRBV5-1 and TRBJ1-1, the full variable domain reads KAGVTQTPRYLIKTRGQQVTLSCSPISGHRSVSWYQQTPGQGLQFLFEYFSETQRNKGNFPGRFSGRQFSNSRSEMNVSTLELGDSALYLCASSEGTGNTEAFFGQGTRLTVV.

This chain connects TRBV7-2 to TRBJ2-3; D could derive from TRBD1 or TRBD2 (5 bases each). Germline V gives CDR1 SGHTA, CDR2 FQGNSA. The CDR3 runs 16 residues. Trimming shortened V by 2 bases and J by 3 bases, and 15 bases separated the two germline ends. The CDR3 spells CASSLKVRGTTDTQYF. The CDR3 DNA is TGTGCCAGCAGCTTAAAGGTCAGAGGGACGACAGATACGCAGTATTTT. The full variable domain, completed using reference TRBV7-2 and TRBJ2-3, is GAGVSQSPSNKVTEKGKDVELRCDPISGHTALYWYRQSLGQGLEFLIYFQGNSAPDKSGLPSDRFSAERTGGSVSTLTIQRTQQEDSAVYLCASSLKVRGTTDTQYFGPGTRLTVL.

The rearrangement uses TRBV5-6 and TRBJ1-1; D gene ambiguous. Germline V gives CDR1 SGHDT, CDR2 YYEEEE. The V gene lost 4 bases and the J gene lost 0 bases, with 4 bases spanning the gap. This CDR3 comprises 12 residues. CDR3 sequence (DNA): TGTGCCAGCAGCCGCCTGAACACTGAAGCTTTCTTT. It yields the protein CASSRLNTEAFF.

This clone was recorded a few times. The gene calls are TRBV4-2 and TRBJ2-7; 9 nucleotides align to TRBD2. The germline V gene encodes CDR1 LGHNA and CDR2 YNFKEQ. CDR3 size: 16 residues. V lost 0 bases and J lost 3; bases outside the gene matches: 6. CDR3 DNA: TGTGCCAGCAGCCAAGAGGGAACTAGCGGGCACTACGAGCAGTACTTC. Its protein is CASSQEGTSGHYEQYF.

The gene calls are TRBV5-1 and TRBJ1-1; tentative D call: TRBD1 (5 bases). Trimming removed 3 bases at V and 3 bases at J, with 15 bases between. The CDR3 runs to 15 residues. Looked up from germline, CDR1 is SGHRS and CDR2 is YFSETQ. The CDR3 here is CASSSEGRSDTEAFF. The CDR3 region has the DNA TGCGCCAGCAGCTCCGAGGGGAGAAGTGACACTGAAGCTTTCTTT.

The J gene is TRBJ2-3, the V gene TRBV7-8; weak D call: TRBD2 (6 bases). V lost 0 bases to trimming and J lost 2 bases, with 15 bases between them. The CDR3 has 17 residues. Germline assignment: CDR1 SGHVS and CDR2 FQNEAQ. The CDR3: CASSLALLATHTDTQYF. As DNA, the CDR3 is TGTGCCAGCAGCTTAGCGCTGCTAGCGACACACACAGATACGCAGTATTTT.

This sequence joins TRBV19 and TRBJ1-1; no clear D. In germline, CDR1 is LNHDA, CDR2 SQIVND (reference sequence). This CDR3 is built from 14 residues. V was clipped by 0 bases and J by 0 bases, with 5 bases between them. The CDR3 loop reads CASSIDDLNTEAFF. CDR3 sequence (DNA): TGTGCCAGTAGTATAGATGACTTGAACACTGAAGCTTTCTTT. The variable domain in full, completed from reference TRBV19 and TRBJ1-1, reads DGGITQSPKYLFRKEGQNVTLSCEQNLNHDAMYWYRQDPGQGLRLIYYSQIVNDFQKGDIAEGYSVSREKKESFPLTVTSAQKNPTAFYLCASSIDDLNTEAFFGQGTRLTVV.

The J gene is TRBJ1-4, the V gene TRBV7-9; no reliable D call. V dropped 7 bases and J dropped 8 bases, with 11 bases sitting between them. The CDR3 is 12 amino acids. Germline V CDR1 and CDR2: SEHNR, FQNEAQ (reference sequence). The CDR3 loop reads CASNDGLEKLFF. The CDR3 region has the DNA TGTGCCAGCAACGACGGACTAGAAAAACTGTTTTTT.

A word on this clone: Other nucleotide sequences in the sample specify the same CDR3. This chain joins TRBV2 and TRBJ2-3; D is perhaps TRBD2 (5 bases). From germline, CDR1 is SNHLY and CDR2 FYNNEI. The CDR3 length is 12 residues. V was clipped by 6 bases and J by 2 bases, with 6 bases between them. The CDR3 DNA reads TGTGCCAGCAGCGGACTCACAGATACGCAGTATTTT. Protein sequence: CASSGLTDTQYF.

The genes are TRBV9 and TRBJ2-7; a possible D gene is TRBD2 (6 bases). With 3 bases removed from V and 0 bases from J, the gap between germline ends came to 13 bases. This CDR3 comprises 15 residues. CDR1 is SGDLS, CDR2 YYNGEE, per germline. The CDR3 loop reads CASSAAGTGSYEQYF. The DNA for the CDR3 is TGTGCCAGCAGCGCCGCAGGGACTGGCTCCTACGAGCAGTACTTC. The full variable domain, completed using reference TRBV9 and TRBJ2-7, is DSGVTQTPKHLITATGQRVTLRCSPRSGDLSVYWYQQSLDQGLQFLIQYYNGEERAKGNILERFSAQQFPDLHSELNLSSLELGDSALYFCASSAAGTGSYEQYFGPGTRLTVT.

The gene calls are TRBV19 and TRBJ2-1, with 8 bases that match TRBD2. The germline CDR1 and CDR2 sequences are LNHDA and SQIVND (reference sequence). Trimming removed 2 bases from V and 9 bases from J; junction bases left unmatched: 12. There are 16 residues in the CDR3. CDR3 residues: CASSILDGRARSEQFF. The CDR3 bases are TGTGCCAGTAGTATACTAGACGGGAGGGCCAGGAGTGAGCAGTTCTTC.

This clone was recorded a few times. The same CDR3 can be traced to other DNA sequences in this sample. J is TRBJ2-5 and V is TRBV7-8, with no clear D. CDR1 is SGHVS and CDR2 is FQNEAQ in the germline V gene. The ends were cut back, 6 bases at V and 5 bases at J, with 7 bases in the middle. The CDR3 sequence is 11 residues long. The CDR3 protein is CASSRRETQYF. Here the CDR3 DNA reads TGTGCCAGCAGTAGGCGGGAGACCCAGTACTTC.

The CDR3 nucleotides are TGTGCCAGCAGCTTCGCACAGGGGAACTATGGCTACACCTTC. Translation: CASSFAQGNYGYTF. The chain links TRBV7-9 to TRBJ1-2, with 7 bases identical to TRBD1. This CDR3 is built from 14 residues. V gave up 3 bases and J gave up 2 bases; unmatched junction bases: 3. The germline V gene has CDR1 SEHNR and CDR2 FQNEAQ (reference sequence).

The rearrangement joins TRBV30 to TRBJ2-7; TRBD1 aligns across 9 bases. The CDR3 totals 13 residues. CDR1 is GTSNPN and CDR2 is SVGIG in the germline V gene (reference sequence). V was clipped by 2 bases and J by 7 bases; unmatched bases: 6. The CDR3 DNA follows: TGTGCCTGGAGTTCGGACAGGGGAAGGGAGCAGTACTTC. Translating gives CAWSSDRGREQYF.

This clone was seen a handful of times. The CDR3 nucleotides are TGTGCCAGTAGGACCAGCACGATGAACACTGAAGCTTTCTTT. This gives the protein CASRTSTMNTEAFF. The V gene is TRBV19, the J gene TRBJ1-1; D uncertain. Trimming removed 6 bases at V and 0 bases at J, with 11 bases between. The CDR3 has 14 amino acids. Per the germline V gene, CDR1 is LNHDA and CDR2 is SQIVND (reference sequence).

This clone appeared many times. This sample includes further DNA sequences coding for the same CDR3. The CDR3 region has the DNA TGCAGCGCCGGGGGGGAGACCCAGTACTTC. It translates to CSAGGETQYF. This chain links TRBV29-1 with TRBJ2-5, with 7 positions matching TRBD2. This CDR3 is 10 amino acids long. Germline assignment: CDR1 SQVTM and CDR2 ANQGSEA. J lost 5 bases, V lost 7 bases, and 1 base had no gene match.

The gene calls are TRBV5-4 and TRBJ2-1; 11 nucleotides agree with TRBD2. J gave up 5 bases and V 1 base, and 2 bases lay outside the gene matches. The CDR3 consists of 15 residues. Germline loops: CDR1 SGHNT, CDR2 YYREEE (reference sequence). CDR3 amino acids: CASSLPLAGDNEQFF. The DNA of the CDR3 is TGTGCCAGCAGCTTGCCACTAGCGGGAGACAATGAGCAGTTCTTC.

The J gene is TRBJ2-3, the V gene TRBV11-1; no definite D call. The CDR3 extends over 11 amino acids. Germline V gene sequence: CDR1 SGHAT, CDR2 FQDESV (reference sequence). V lost 8 bases, J lost 2 bases, and 5 bases lay in between. The CDR3 nucleotides are TGTGCCAGCGGATCCACAGATACGCAGTATTTT. Its translation is CASGSTDTQYF.

This chain connects TRBV14 to TRBJ1-2, with TRBD1 matching 7 bases. V shed 1 base and J 3 bases; nucleotides not matched to a gene: 5. The CDR3 spans 15 residues. In germline, CDR1 is SGHDN, CDR2 FVKESK. The CDR3 loop reads CASSQGGQRDYGYTF. The CDR3 DNA follows: TGTGCCAGCAGCCAAGGGGGACAGCGAGACTATGGCTACACCTTC.

V and J are TRBV23-1 and TRBJ1-5, with D uncertain. TRBV23-1 is marked as an open reading frame, function uncertain. The CDR3 length is 10 residues. Trimming removed 9 bases at V and 7 bases at J, with 7 bases between. The CDR3 reads CARREQPQHF. In nucleotides, the CDR3 is TGCGCCAGACGAGAGCAGCCCCAGCATTTT.

The genes are TRBV6-5 and TRBJ2-3; 7 positions match TRBD1. Losses at the gene ends were 6 bases for V and 2 bases for J; bases not matched to a gene: 5. Per the germline V gene, CDR1 is MNHEY and CDR2 is SVGAGI. This CDR3 has 14 residues. The CDR3 is CASRSTGATDTQYF. The CDR3 nucleotides are TGTGCCAGCAGAAGCACAGGGGCCACAGATACGCAGTATTTT.

About this clone: The sample holds other DNA sequences that translate to the same CDR3. The chain recombines TRBV2 with TRBJ2-1; no reliable D call. There are 11 residues in the CDR3. The V end was cut by 6 bases, the J end by 4 bases, with 4 bases between. Germline lookup yields CDR1 SNHLY and CDR2 FYNNEI. DNA for the CDR3: TGTGCCAGCAGGGGTTACAATGAGCAGTTCTTC. Residues: CASRGYNEQFF.

The chain employs TRBV11-2 and TRBJ2-5; possibly TRBD2 for D (5 bases). CDR3 length equals 16 residues. Trimming pared 2 bases from V and 1 base from J, leaving 14 bases between. The germline V gene encodes CDR1 SGHAT and CDR2 FQNNGV. CDR3 residues: CASSLRPPAVQETQYF. The CDR3 nucleotides are TGTGCCAGCAGCTTACGGCCACCAGCGGTCCAAGAGACCCAGTACTTC.

The chain recombines TRBV5-1 with TRBJ2-5; D is possibly TRBD1 or TRBD2 (5 bases each). The CDR3 length is 13 residues. CDR1 and CDR2 from the germline V gene are SGHRS and YFSETQ. Deletions cut 0 bases from V and 5 bases from J, with 8 bases between. Here the CDR3 reads CASSLEGTETQYF. The CDR3 region has the DNA TGCGCCAGCAGCTTGGAGGGGACGGAGACCCAGTACTTC.

The gene calls are TRBV19 and TRBJ2-5, with TRBD1 matching 7 bases. V was clipped by 3 bases and J by 12 bases; unmatched bases: 7. The CDR3 runs 12 residues. CDR1 LNHDA and CDR2 SQIVND come from the germline V gene (reference sequence). CDR3 amino acids: CASSIPPGQKYF. CDR3 DNA sequence: TGTGCCAGTAGTATTCCCCCGGGACAGAAGTACTTC.

This clone was seen more than once but under ten times. The chain carries TRBV2 and TRBJ2-3; D gene uncertain. The CDR3 runs to 12 residues. Trimming pared 6 bases from V and 2 bases from J, leaving 6 bases between. Germline CDR1 SNHLY, CDR2 FYNNEI. CDR3 protein: CASRDNTDTQYF. CDR3 sequence (DNA): TGTGCCAGCAGGGATAACACAGATACGCAGTATTTT. Using reference TRBV2 and TRBJ2-3 for the parts outside the CDR3, the full variable domain is EPEVTQTPSHQVTQMGQEVILRCVPISNHLYFYWYRQILGQKVEFLVSFYNNEISEKSEIFDDQFSVERPDGSNFTLKIRSTKLEDSAMYFCASRDNTDTQYFGPGTRLTVL.